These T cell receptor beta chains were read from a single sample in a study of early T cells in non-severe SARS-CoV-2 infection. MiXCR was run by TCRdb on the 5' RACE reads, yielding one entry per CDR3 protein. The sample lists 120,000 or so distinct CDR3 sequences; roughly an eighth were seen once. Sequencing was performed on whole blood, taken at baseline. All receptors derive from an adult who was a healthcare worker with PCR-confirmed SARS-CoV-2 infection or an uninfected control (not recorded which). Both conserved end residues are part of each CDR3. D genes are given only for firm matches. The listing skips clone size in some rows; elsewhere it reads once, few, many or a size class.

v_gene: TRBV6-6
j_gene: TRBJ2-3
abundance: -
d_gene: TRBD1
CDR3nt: TGTGCCAGCAGTTACTGGGACAGGGGAGCAGATACGCAGTATTTT
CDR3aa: CASSYWDRGADTQYF

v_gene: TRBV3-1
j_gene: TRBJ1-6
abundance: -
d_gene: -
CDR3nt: TGTGCCAGCAGCCAAGACGGAGGGATACCTAATTCACCCCTCCACTTT
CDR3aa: CASSQDGGIPNSPLHF

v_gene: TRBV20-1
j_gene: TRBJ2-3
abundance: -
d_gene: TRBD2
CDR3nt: TGCAGTGCTAGAGCCCTAGCGGGGGGAACAGATACGCAGTATTTT
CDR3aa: CSARALAGGTDTQYF

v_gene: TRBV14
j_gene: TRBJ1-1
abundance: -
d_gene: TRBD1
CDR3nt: TGTGCCAGCCGCAGGGGGCAGAGCACTGAAGCTTTCTTT
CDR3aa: CASRRGQSTEAFF

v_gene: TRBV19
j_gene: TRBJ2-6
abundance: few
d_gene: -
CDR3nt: TGTGCCAGTAGTTCCAGCTCTGGGGCCAACGTCCTGACTTTC
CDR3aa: CASSSSSGANVLTF

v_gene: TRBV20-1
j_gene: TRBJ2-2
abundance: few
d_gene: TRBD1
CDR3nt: TGCAGTGCTGACCGGGACAGAAACACCGGGGAGCTGTTTTTT
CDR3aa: CSADRDRNTGELFF

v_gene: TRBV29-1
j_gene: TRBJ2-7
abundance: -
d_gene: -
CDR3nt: TGCAGCGTTGCCCAGCGGGCCTACGAGCAGTACTTC
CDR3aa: CSVAQRAYEQYF

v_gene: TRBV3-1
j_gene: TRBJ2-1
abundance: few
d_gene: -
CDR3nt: TGTGCCAGCAGCCAAGATATCGGTGGGCCCCTTAATGAGCAGTTCTTC
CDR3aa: CASSQDIGGPLNEQFF

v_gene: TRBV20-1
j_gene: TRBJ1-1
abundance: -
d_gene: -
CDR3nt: TGCAGTGCCAGGGGCCGATTGCGGGGCAACACTGAAGCTTTCTTT
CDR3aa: CSARGRLRGNTEAFF

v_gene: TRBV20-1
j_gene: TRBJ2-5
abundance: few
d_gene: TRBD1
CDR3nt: TGCAGTGCTCCTCCCGGGACAGGGGGCGGGGAGACCCAGTACTTC
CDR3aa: CSAPPGTGGGETQYF

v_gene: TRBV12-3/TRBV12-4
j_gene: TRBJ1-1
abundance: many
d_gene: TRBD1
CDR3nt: TGTGCCAGCAGTTCCCCGGGACAGGGAGCCACTGAAGCTTTCTTT
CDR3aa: CASSSPGQGATEAFF

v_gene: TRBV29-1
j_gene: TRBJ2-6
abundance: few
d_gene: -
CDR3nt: TGCAGCGTGACACAGGGCTCTGGGGCCAACGTCCTGACTTTC
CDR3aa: CSVTQGSGANVLTF

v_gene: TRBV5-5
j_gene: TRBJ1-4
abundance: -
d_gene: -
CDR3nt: TGTGCCAGCCTCCCGGGGGCAACTAATGAAAAACTGTTTTTT
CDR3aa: CASLPGATNEKLFF

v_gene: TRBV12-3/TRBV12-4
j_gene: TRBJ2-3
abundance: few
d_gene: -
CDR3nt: TGTGCCAGCAGTGTAGACAGAAGAGATACGCAGTATTTT
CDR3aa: CASSVDRRDTQYF

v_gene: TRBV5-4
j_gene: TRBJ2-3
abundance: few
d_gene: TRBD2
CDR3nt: TGTGCCAGCAGCTTCGTAGCGGGAGGGCCGGGAGATACGCAGTATTTT
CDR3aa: CASSFVAGGPGDTQYF

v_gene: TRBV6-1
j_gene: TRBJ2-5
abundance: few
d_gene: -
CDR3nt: TGTGCCACCCGCTATGGGGGGACCCAAGAGACCCAGTACTTC
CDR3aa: CATRYGGTQETQYF

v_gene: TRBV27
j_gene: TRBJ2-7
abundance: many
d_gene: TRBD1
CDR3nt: TGTGCCAGCAGTTTAGTGCGGCAGGGGGCCCACGAGCAGTACTTC
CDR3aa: CASSLVRQGAHEQYF

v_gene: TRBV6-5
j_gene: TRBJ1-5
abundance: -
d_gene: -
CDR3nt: TGTGCCAGCAGTTACAGGGCCTACAATCAGCCCCAGCATTTT
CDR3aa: CASSYRAYNQPQHF

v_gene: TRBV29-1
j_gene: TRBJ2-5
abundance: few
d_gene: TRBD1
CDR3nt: TGCAGCGTTGGACAGGGCGATGAGACCCAGTACTTC
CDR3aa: CSVGQGDETQYF

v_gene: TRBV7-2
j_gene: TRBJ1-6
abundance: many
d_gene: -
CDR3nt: TGTGCCAGCGCCCGGAGTTCACCCCTCCACTTT
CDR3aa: CASARSSPLHF

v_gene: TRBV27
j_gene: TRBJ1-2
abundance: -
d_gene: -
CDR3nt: TGTGCCAGCAGTTCCCTGGGGAACTATGGCTACACCTTC
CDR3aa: CASSSLGNYGYTF

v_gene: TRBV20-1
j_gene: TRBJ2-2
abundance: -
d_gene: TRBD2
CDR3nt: TGCAGTGCTAGAACCAGCGGGAAAGTTGACACCGGGGAGCTGTTTTTT
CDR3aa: CSARTSGKVDTGELFF

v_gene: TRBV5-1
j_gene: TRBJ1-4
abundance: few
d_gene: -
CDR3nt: TGCGCCAGCAGCTTGGACAGGGCGGCTAATGAAAAACTGTTTTTT
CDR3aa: CASSLDRAANEKLFF

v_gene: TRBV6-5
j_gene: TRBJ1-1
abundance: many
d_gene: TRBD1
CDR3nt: TGTGCCAGCAGTTACCAGGGACAGGGGTACACTGAAGCTTTCTTT
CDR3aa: CASSYQGQGYTEAFF

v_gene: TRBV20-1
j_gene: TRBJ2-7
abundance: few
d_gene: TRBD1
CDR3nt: TGCAGTGCCAGAGAGTACAGGGGGCGTTACGAGCAGTACTTC
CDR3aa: CSAREYRGRYEQYF

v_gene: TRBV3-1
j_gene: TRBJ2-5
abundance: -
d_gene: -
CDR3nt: TGTGCCAGCAGCCAAGATAACCGGCAAGAGACCCAGTACTTC
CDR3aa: CASSQDNRQETQYF

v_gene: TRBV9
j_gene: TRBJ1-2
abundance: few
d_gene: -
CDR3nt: TGTGCCAGCAGACGAGATTCTAACTATGGCTACACCTTC
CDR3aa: CASRRDSNYGYTF